These T cell receptor beta chains were read from a single sample in a study of OX40 agonist ivuxolimab in advanced cancers. TCRdb's copy holds only in-frame clones and misses some; the assay was immunoSEQ multiplex PCR. Found here are 65,000 to 95,000 clones, 65% to 85% of them singletons; the top ten hold about 0.71%. This specimen consisted of CD4+ or CD8+ T cells sorted from blood, obtained in a trial of the OX40 agonist ivuxolimab. These receptors were obtained from an adult with an advanced solid tumor such as melanoma, head and neck, liver or kidney cancer. CDR3s include the opening cysteine and the closing phenylalanine or tryptophan. D genes are given only for firm matches. The size of a clone is reported for some rows only, either as once, few or many, or as a class for expanded clones.

D gene: .; J gene: TRBJ1-1; clone size: .; V gene: TRBV19; CDR3 protein: CASSPLGGKTEAFF; CDR3 DNA: TGTGCCAGTAGTCCCCTCGGGGGGAAGACTGAAGCTTTCTTT
D gene: .; J gene: TRBJ2-7; clone size: .; V gene: TRBV7-3; CDR3 protein: CASSLNRGSSYEQYF; CDR3 DNA: TGTGCCAGCAGCTTAAATCGGGGGAGCTCCTACGAGCAGTACTTC
D gene: .; J gene: TRBJ2-1; clone size: .; V gene: TRBV4-3; CDR3 protein: CASRPTGGGEQFF; CDR3 DNA: TGCGCCAGCAGACCGACGGGGGGCGGTGAGCAGTTCTTC
D gene: .; J gene: TRBJ1-2; clone size: .; V gene: TRBV7-2; CDR3 protein: CASSTGTYSHGYTF; CDR3 DNA: TGTGCCAGCAGCACTGGGACATACTCCCATGGCTACACCTTC
D gene: TRBD2; J gene: TRBJ2-3; clone size: .; V gene: TRBV6-4; CDR3 protein: CASRSSGRDSTDTQYF; CDR3 DNA: TGTGCCAGCAGATCTAGCGGGAGGGATAGCACAGATACGCAGTATTTT
D gene: .; J gene: TRBJ1-4; clone size: few; V gene: TRBV2; CDR3 protein: CASSDWGREKLFF; CDR3 DNA: TGTGCCAGCAGTGATTGGGGCCGTGAAAAACTGTTTTTT
D gene: .; J gene: TRBJ1-4; clone size: .; V gene: TRBV18; CDR3 protein: CASSPPQGDEKLFF; CDR3 DNA: TGTGCCAGCTCACCACCACAGGGTGATGAAAAACTGTTTTTT
D gene: TRBD1; J gene: TRBJ1-5; clone size: .; V gene: TRBV5-8; CDR3 protein: CASSVGTGGQPQHF; CDR3 DNA: TGTGCCAGCAGCGTCGGGACAGGGGGACAGCCCCAGCATTTT
D gene: .; J gene: TRBJ1-2; clone size: once; V gene: TRBV11-3; CDR3 protein: CASSLGRVGYGYTF; CDR3 DNA: TGTGCCAGCAGCTTAGGCAGGGTTGGCTATGGCTACACCTTC
D gene: .; J gene: TRBJ2-7; clone size: .; V gene: TRBV10-3; CDR3 protein: CAISESNKGAYEQYF; CDR3 DNA: TGTGCCATCAGTGAGTCGAACAAGGGCGCCTACGAGCAGTACTTC
D gene: .; J gene: TRBJ2-1; clone size: .; V gene: TRBV6-1; CDR3 protein: CASNLQGYNEQFF; CDR3 DNA: TGTGCCAGCAACCTGCAGGGGTACAATGAGCAGTTCTTC
D gene: .; J gene: TRBJ1-1; clone size: once; V gene: TRBV27; CDR3 protein: CASSLGPVSMNTEAFF; CDR3 DNA: TGTGCCAGCAGTTTAGGTCCGGTCAGCATGAACACTGAAGCTTTCTTT
D gene: TRBD2; J gene: TRBJ2-5; clone size: .; V gene: TRBV15; CDR3 protein: CATSGGGSEETQYF; CDR3 DNA: TGTGCCACCAGCGGGGGGGGGTCTGAAGAGACCCAGTACTTC
D gene: TRBD1; J gene: TRBJ1-3; clone size: .; V gene: TRBV5-4; CDR3 protein: CASSAGQAYSGNTIYF; CDR3 DNA: TGTGCCAGCAGCGCAGGACAGGCATACTCTGGAAACACCATATATTTT
D gene: .; J gene: TRBJ1-1; clone size: .; V gene: TRBV13; CDR3 protein: CASSARPLTEAFF; CDR3 DNA: TGTGCCAGCAGCGCCCGACCCCTCACTGAAGCTTTCTTT
D gene: .; J gene: TRBJ2-5; clone size: .; V gene: TRBV10-3; CDR3 protein: CAISEKGETQYF; CDR3 DNA: TGTGCCATCAGTGAGAAGGGAGAGACCCAGTACTTC
D gene: .; J gene: TRBJ2-7; clone size: .; V gene: TRBV29-1; CDR3 protein: CSVARAAEQYF; CDR3 DNA: TGCAGCGTTGCCCGGGCGGCCGAGCAGTACTTC
D gene: .; J gene: TRBJ1-1; clone size: few; V gene: TRBV10-1; CDR3 protein: CASSESPGRMNTEAFF; CDR3 DNA: TGCGCCAGCAGTGAGTCCCCAGGGAGGATGAACACTGAAGCTTTCTTT
D gene: .; J gene: TRBJ1-6; clone size: .; V gene: TRBV19; CDR3 protein: CASSILERGNSPLHF; CDR3 DNA: TGTGCCAGTAGTATCCTTGAGAGGGGGAATTCACCCCTCCACTTT
D gene: TRBD1; J gene: TRBJ1-5; clone size: .; V gene: TRBV4-2; CDR3 protein: CASSQTGEFGNQPQHF; CDR3 DNA: TGTGCCAGCAGCCAAACAGGGGAATTCGGCAATCAGCCCCAGCATTTT
D gene: TRBD1; J gene: TRBJ2-3; clone size: .; V gene: TRBV27; CDR3 protein: CASRDRGIPTDTQYF; CDR3 DNA: TGTGCCAGCAGGGACAGGGGTATACCAACAGATACGCAGTATTTT
D gene: TRBD1; J gene: TRBJ1-6; clone size: .; V gene: TRBV18; CDR3 protein: CASSASTGNYNSPLHF; CDR3 DNA: TGTGCCAGCTCAGCCTCGACAGGGAACTATAATTCACCCCTCCACTTT
D gene: TRBD2; J gene: TRBJ2-7; clone size: .; V gene: TRBV10-3; CDR3 protein: CAISDLEGLAARWEQYF; CDR3 DNA: TGTGCCATCAGTGACCTGGAAGGACTAGCGGCCCGCTGGGAGCAGTACTTC
D gene: .; J gene: TRBJ1-1; clone size: .; V gene: TRBV6-5; CDR3 protein: CASRPPGLKNTEAFF; CDR3 DNA: TGTGCCAGCAGACCTCCGGGGCTGAAGAACACTGAAGCTTTCTTT
D gene: TRBD2; J gene: TRBJ2-1; clone size: .; V gene: TRBV19; CDR3 protein: CASSIGPLARRFF; CDR3 DNA: TGTGCCAGTAGTATAGGCCCACTAGCGCGGCGGTTCTTC
D gene: .; J gene: TRBJ2-7; clone size: .; V gene: TRBV7-8; CDR3 protein: CASSLGGGYEQYF; CDR3 DNA: TGTGCCAGCAGCTTAGGAGGGGGCTACGAGCAGTACTTC
D gene: .; J gene: TRBJ2-6; clone size: few; V gene: TRBV5-3; CDR3 protein: CARSSHERHYRAGANVLTF; CDR3 DNA: TGTGCCAGAAGCTCCCATGAGAGACACTATAGAGCTGGGGCCAACGTCCTGACTTTC
D gene: .; J gene: TRBJ2-3; clone size: .; V gene: TRBV6-1; CDR3 protein: CASSEYGGASTDTQYF; CDR3 DNA: TGTGCCAGCAGTGAATATGGGGGGGCCTCCACAGATACGCAGTATTTT
D gene: .; J gene: TRBJ2-7; clone size: .; V gene: TRBV5-1; CDR3 protein: CASSSVGGSSYEQYF; CDR3 DNA: TGCGCCAGCAGCTCGGTGGGCGGAAGCTCCTACGAGCAGTACTTC
D gene: TRBD1; J gene: TRBJ1-4; clone size: once; V gene: TRBV2; CDR3 protein: CASSEAGTGSREKLFF; CDR3 DNA: TGTGCCAGCAGTGAAGCCGGGACAGGGAGCCGTGAAAAACTGTTTTTT
D gene: .; J gene: TRBJ2-7; clone size: .; V gene: TRBV28; CDR3 protein: CASSSLVSWGDEQYF; CDR3 DNA: TGTGCCAGCAGTTCCTTAGTCTCTTGGGGGGACGAGCAGTACTTC
D gene: .; J gene: TRBJ2-1; clone size: .; V gene: TRBV27; CDR3 protein: CASSLSVVYNEQFF; CDR3 DNA: TGTGCCAGCAGTTTATCAGTCGTGTACAATGAGCAGTTCTTC
D gene: .; J gene: TRBJ2-3; clone size: .; V gene: TRBV21-1; CDR3 protein: CASSFLLTVTQYF; CDR3 DNA: TGTGCCAGCAGCTTCTTACTGACAGTTACGCAGTATTTT
D gene: .; J gene: TRBJ1-5; clone size: .; V gene: TRBV10-3; CDR3 protein: CAISDGISGQPQHF; CDR3 DNA: TGTGCCATCAGTGACGGAATCTCGGGGCAGCCCCAGCATTTT
D gene: .; J gene: TRBJ1-1; clone size: once; V gene: TRBV11-3; CDR3 protein: CASSSPYMGFMNTEAFF; CDR3 DNA: TGTGCCAGCAGCTCGCCCTATATGGGGTTTATGAACACTGAAGCTTTCTTT
D gene: TRBD1; J gene: TRBJ1-2; clone size: medium-sized; V gene: TRBV19; CDR3 protein: CASSPGTGTGLNYGYTF; CDR3 DNA: TGTGCCAGTAGCCCCGGGACAGGGACAGGTTTAAACTATGGCTACACCTTC
D gene: TRBD1; J gene: TRBJ1-6; clone size: .; V gene: TRBV27; CDR3 protein: CASSLEQGDNSPLHF; CDR3 DNA: TGTGCCAGCAGTTTAGAACAGGGGGATAATTCACCCCTCCACTTT
D gene: .; J gene: TRBJ2-5; clone size: .; V gene: TRBV5-1; CDR3 protein: CASSLQETQYF; CDR3 DNA: TGCGCCAGCAGCCTCCAAGAGACCCAGTACTTC
D gene: TRBD2; J gene: TRBJ2-3; clone size: few; V gene: TRBV5-4; CDR3 protein: CASRRAGGPLDTQYF; CDR3 DNA: TGTGCCAGCAGACGAGCGGGGGGGCCACTAGATACGCAGTATTTT
D gene: TRBD2; J gene: TRBJ2-7; clone size: .; V gene: TRBV4-1; CDR3 protein: CASSLTHRLAGVYEQYF; CDR3 DNA: TGCGCCAGCAGCCTGACCCACAGACTAGCGGGAGTCTACGAGCAGTACTTC
D gene: TRBD1; J gene: TRBJ2-5; clone size: .; V gene: TRBV30; CDR3 protein: CAWTGTEQETQYF; CDR3 DNA: TGTGCCTGGACCGGGACAGAGCAAGAGACCCAGTACTTC
D gene: .; J gene: TRBJ1-5; clone size: once; V gene: TRBV10-3; CDR3 protein: CAISERSDNQPQHF; CDR3 DNA: TGTGCCATCAGTGAGAGGTCAGACAATCAGCCCCAGCATTTT
D gene: .; J gene: TRBJ1-2; clone size: .; V gene: TRBV18; CDR3 protein: CASSPPNTANYGYTF; CDR3 DNA: TGTGCCAGCTCACCACCGAATACGGCTAACTATGGCTACACCTTC
D gene: TRBD1; J gene: TRBJ2-7; clone size: .; V gene: TRBV19; CDR3 protein: CASSTFGTEERYF; CDR3 DNA: TGTGCCAGTAGTACCTTTGGGACAGAAGAGAGGTACTTC
D gene: .; J gene: TRBJ1-1; clone size: .; V gene: TRBV20-1; CDR3 protein: CSASANTEAFF; CDR3 DNA: TGCAGTGCTTCTGCGAACACTGAAGCTTTCTTT
D gene: TRBD2; J gene: TRBJ2-1; clone size: few; V gene: TRBV7-8; CDR3 protein: CASSLAGREREQFF; CDR3 DNA: TGTGCCAGCAGCTTAGCGGGGCGGGAGAGGGAGCAGTTCTTC
D gene: .; J gene: TRBJ2-3; clone size: .; V gene: TRBV11-2; CDR3 protein: CASSLQGNTDTQYF; CDR3 DNA: TGTGCCAGCAGCTTACAGGGTAACACAGATACGCAGTATTTT
D gene: .; J gene: TRBJ2-2; clone size: .; V gene: TRBV28; CDR3 protein: CATGQNTGELFF; CDR3 DNA: TGTGCCACGGGACAGAACACCGGGGAGCTGTTTTTT
D gene: .; J gene: TRBJ2-5; clone size: .; V gene: TRBV6-7; CDR3 protein: CASADCRVETQYF; CDR3 DNA: TGTGCTTCAGCGGATTGCAGGGTAGAGACCCAGTACTTC
D gene: TRBD1; J gene: TRBJ1-4; clone size: .; V gene: TRBV19; CDR3 protein: CASRRDSRLDNEKLFF; CDR3 DNA: TGTGCCAGTAGACGGGACAGCCGTTTAGATAATGAAAAACTGTTTTTT
D gene: TRBD2; J gene: TRBJ2-7; clone size: .; V gene: TRBV28; CDR3 protein: CASIIAGSSYEQYF; CDR3 DNA: TGTGCCAGCATCATAGCGGGTAGCTCCTACGAGCAGTACTTC
D gene: TRBD1; J gene: TRBJ2-7; clone size: .; V gene: TRBV10-3; CDR3 protein: CAIRHGDRGPRHSYEQYF; CDR3 DNA: TGTGCCATCCGGCATGGGGACAGGGGTCCGAGACACTCCTACGAGCAGTACTTC
D gene: TRBD2; J gene: TRBJ2-7; clone size: .; V gene: TRBV9; CDR3 protein: CASSPWTSGRNEQYF; CDR3 DNA: TGTGCCAGCAGCCCCTGGACTAGCGGGAGAAACGAGCAGTACTTC
D gene: TRBD2; J gene: TRBJ2-1; clone size: .; V gene: TRBV2; CDR3 protein: CASRVTGGPSNEQFF; CDR3 DNA: TGTGCCAGCAGGGTCACGGGAGGGCCTTCCAATGAGCAGTTCTTC